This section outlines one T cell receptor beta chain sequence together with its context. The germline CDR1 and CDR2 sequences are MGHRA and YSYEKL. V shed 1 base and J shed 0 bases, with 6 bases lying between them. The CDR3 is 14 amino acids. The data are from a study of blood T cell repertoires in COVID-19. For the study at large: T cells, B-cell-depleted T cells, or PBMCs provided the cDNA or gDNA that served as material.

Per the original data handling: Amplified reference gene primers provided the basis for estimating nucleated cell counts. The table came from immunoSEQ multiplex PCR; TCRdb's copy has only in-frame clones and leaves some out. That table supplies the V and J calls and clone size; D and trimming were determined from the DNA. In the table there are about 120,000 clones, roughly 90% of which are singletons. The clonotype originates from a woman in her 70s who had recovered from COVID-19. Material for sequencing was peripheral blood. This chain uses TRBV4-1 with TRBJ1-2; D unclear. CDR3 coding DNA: TGCGCCAGCAGCCAAGTCACACCTAACTATGGCTACACCTTC. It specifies CASSQVTPNYGYTF.